The sequence of this T cell receptor (beta chain) was determined in a study of blood T cell repertoires in COVID-19. Study overall: From T cells, B-cell-depleted T cells, or PBMCs came the material, which was cDNA or gDNA.

Data came from immunoSEQ multiplex PCR; TCRdb stores just in-frame clones and leaves some out. This table holds under 300,000 clones, around four fifths found once. Between the trimmed V and J ends, which lost 4 bases and 0 bases, there was a span of 14 bases. Germline V gene data show CDR1 as SGDLS and CDR2 as YYNGEE. The CDR3 spans 15 residues. The rearrangement uses TRBV9 and TRBJ2-7; D is possibly TRBD1 (6 bases). The TCR originated in an older woman with active or convalescent COVID-19. The sample taken for sequencing was peripheral blood. CDR3: CASSPLGQSSYEQYF. As DNA, the CDR3 is TGTGCCAGCAGCCCACTCGGACAGAGCTCCTACGAGCAGTACTTC. The full variable domain, with the rest looked up from reference TRBV9 and TRBJ2-7, is DSGVTQTPKHLITATGQRVTLRCSPRSGDLSVYWYQQSLDQGLQFLIQYYNGEERAKGNILERFSAQQFPDLHSELNLSSLELGDSALYFCASSPLGQSSYEQYFGPGTRLTVT.